Below are 14 T cell receptor beta chains sequenced from a single sample in a study of tumor and adjacent non-tumor tissue in lung cancer. A modified ARM-PCR protocol with three rounds of nested PCR amplified TCRbeta. Via MiXCR, TCRdb re-called the multiplex PCR reads, giving one row per CDR3 protein. The repertoire includes tens of thousands of distinct CDR3 sequences, less than 80% of them detected once, and approximately 16% sits in the top ten. This sample's RNA came from whole unsorted tissue. Source material: lung tumor tissue. These receptors came from a man aged 55 to 70 with non-small cell lung cancer.

This clonotype was counted ten times or more. The V gene is TRBV7-9, the J gene TRBJ2-1, with TRBD2 matching over 7 bases. V shed 8 bases, J shed 7 bases, and the junction held 14 bases outside the gene matches. This CDR3 comprises 15 residues. CDR1 is SEHNR and CDR2 is FQNEAQ in the germline V gene (reference sequence). CDR3 sequence: CASYRSTSNLNEQFF. Here the CDR3 DNA reads TGTGCCAGCTATCGGTCGACTAGCAATCTGAATGAGCAGTTCTTC.

The chain carries TRBV29-1 and TRBJ2-5, with D unclear. CDR3 length: 14 amino acids. Germline values: CDR1 SQVTM, CDR2 ANQGSEA. Trimming removed 5 bases from V and 1 base from J, with 14 bases in between. The DNA of the CDR3 is TGCAGCGTTCACGACAATGGAGTCCAAGAGACCCAGTACTTC. It codes for CSVHDNGVQETQYF.

The rearrangement links TRBV28 to TRBJ2-2; D could derive from TRBD1 or TRBD2 (6 bases each). The CDR3 covers 17 residues. Germline assignment: CDR1 MDHEN and CDR2 SYDVKM. Trimming removed 6 bases from V and 5 bases from J, with 22 bases in between. The CDR3 DNA follows: TGTGCCAGCAGCCCCGCGGAGAGGGGGGTCGGAACCGGGGAGCTGTTTTTT. Protein product: CASSPAERGVGTGELFF.

Many counts were recorded for this clonotype. The chain uses TRBV20-1 and TRBJ1-3; D gene unclear. The CDR3 extends over 14 amino acids. In germline, CDR1 is DFQATT, CDR2 SNEGSKA (reference sequence). Trimming removed 5 bases from V and 4 bases from J, with 15 bases in between. The CDR3 sequence: CSAARRGPGNTIYF. The CDR3 DNA sequence: TGCAGTGCTGCCCGGCGGGGTCCAGGAAACACCATATATTTT.

Of note for this clonotype: A much larger clone is a single base away; this may be a read error. The chain uses TRBV5-1 and TRBJ2-3; D is unclear. Trimming removed 1 base from V and 2 bases from J, with 8 bases in between. Germline CDR1 is SGHRS and CDR2 is YFSETQ. The length of the CDR3 is 14 residues. The chain's CDR3 is CASSLQYHTDTQYF. CDR3 DNA: TGCGCCAGCAGCTTGCAGTACCACACAGATACGCAGTATTTT.

This clonotype was observed many times. This sequence may be a read error, since a much larger clone differs from it by one base. This chain connects TRBV4-3 to TRBJ2-1; D uncertain. The CDR3 contains 14 residues. The ends were cut back, 4 bases at V and 4 bases at J, with 11 bases in the middle. Germline CDR1 is LGHNA and CDR2 is YSLEER. The CDR3, as DNA: TGCGCCAGCAGCCGAGATCTGTCGTACAATGAGCAGTTCTTC. This translates into CASSRDLSYNEQFF.

Turning to this clonotype: The conserved final phenylalanine or tryptophan is absent from the CDR3, which likely points to a read error. This sequence joins TRBV7-3 and TRBJ2-2; TRBD2 aligns across 11 bases. Germline V gene data show CDR1 as SGHTA and CDR2 as FQGTGA. V shed 4 bases, J shed 4 bases, and the junction held 5 bases outside the gene matches. The CDR3 sequence is 16 residues long. The CDR3 loop is CASSSTSGSFTGELFS. In nucleotides, the CDR3 is TGTGCCAGCAGCTCAACTAGCGGGAGTTTCACCGGGGAGCTGTTTTCT.

This clonotype was observed many times. CDR3 sequence: CSARDGTGGNQPQHF. The CDR3 bases are TGCAGTGCTAGAGATGGGACAGGAGGCAATCAGCCCCAGCATTTT. The chain is built from TRBV20-1 and TRBJ1-5; 8 nucleotides align to TRBD1. From germline, CDR1 is DFQATT and CDR2 SNEGSKA (reference sequence). Trimming cost V 0 bases and J 2 bases; bases outside gene matches: 3. The CDR3 runs 15 residues.

This clonotype was observed many times. J is TRBJ2-5 and V is TRBV20-1; D gene uncertain. V shed 3 bases and J shed 4 bases, with 12 bases lying between them. Germline-derived CDR1 and CDR2 are DFQATT and SNEGSKA (reference sequence). CDR3 size: 13 residues. The CDR3 is CSASGESGETQYF. CDR3 sequence (DNA): TGCAGTGCTAGCGGCGAGTCAGGAGAGACCCAGTACTTC.

The chain uses TRBV30 and TRBJ2-3; D is undetermined. CDR3 size: 15 residues. V lost 6 bases and J 0 bases, leaving 16 bases between the germline ends. CDR1 GTSNPN and CDR2 SVGIG come from the germline V gene (reference sequence). The CDR3: CACSWCAISTDTQYF. Written as DNA, the CDR3 is TGTGCCTGCTCTTGGTGCGCTATTAGCACAGATACGCAGTATTTT.

This sequence joins TRBV13 and TRBJ1-3; 7 bases map to TRBD1. Germline CDR1 reads PRHDT; CDR2 reads FYEKMQ (reference sequence). The CDR3 runs 15 residues. With V trimmed by 11 bases and J by 0 bases, 10 bases remained unmatched. The CDR3 bases are TGTGCCGACAGCTTAGGGGGCATCTCTGGAAACACCATATATTTT. This codes for CADSLGGISGNTIYF.

For this clonotype: At one end the junction does not follow the germline gene, possibly because of a read error. The J gene is TRBJ2-3, the V gene TRBV5-4; no firm D call. The CDR3 runs to 11 residues. Germline-derived CDR1 and CDR2 are SGHNT and YYREEE (reference sequence). The CDR3 sequence is CDSSTSDTQYF. In DNA, the CDR3 is TGTGACAGCAGCACCTCAGATACGCAGTATTTT.

Remarks on this clonotype: One end of the junction varies from germline; a read error may be responsible. The V call is TRBV6-2 or TRBV6-3, the J call TRBJ1-2, with TRBD1 matching over 10 bases. The V gene's germline CDR1 is MNHEY and CDR2 SVGEGT. This CDR3 is built from 15 residues. CDR3 sequence: CTRRPTGTGDYGYTF. DNA of the CDR3: TGTACCAGGAGGCCTACCGGGACAGGGGACTATGGCTACACCTTC.

The V and J genes are TRBV11-3 and TRBJ2-1, with D unresolved. Trimming cost V 6 bases and J 9 bases, with 18 bases left between them. CDR1 and CDR2 (germline): SGHNT, YENEEA. The CDR3 length is 14 residues. Written as DNA, the CDR3 is TGTGCCAGCAGACGGGCTACTCCGTCCACTGAGCAGTTCTTC. Amino acid sequence: CASRRATPSTEQFF.